A selection of T cell receptor beta chains follows, all from one sample in a study of control samples from healthy donors and cancer patients. Here immunoSEQ multiplex PCR was the method, and the copy in TCRdb shows in-frame clones only, minus some. This sample has approximately 220,000 clones; over 90% occur once, and the top ten carry around 1.5%. Sequenced: blood. Receptors originate from a middle-aged man in good health. Each CDR3 is given with its conserved first and last residue. D genes are given only for firm matches. Clone size is stated in some rows and not others, as once, few, many or a class when expanded.

len: 13
j_gene: TRBJ2-2
d_gene: .
v_gene: TRBV10-1
abundance: .
CDR3aa: CASSDRDTGELFF
CDR3nt: TGCGCCAGCAGTGATAGGGACACCGGGGAGCTGTTTTTT

len: 14
j_gene: TRBJ1-2
d_gene: .
v_gene: TRBV6-2/TRBV6-3
abundance: .
CDR3aa: CASSPRSSGYGYTF
CDR3nt: TGTGCCAGCAGCCCGAGGAGCTCGGGCTATGGCTACACCTTC

len: 15
j_gene: TRBJ2-7
d_gene: TRBD2
v_gene: TRBV4-3
abundance: .
CDR3aa: CASSQRTSGPYEQYF
CDR3nt: TGCGCCAGCAGCCAGAGGACTAGCGGACCCTACGAGCAGTACTTC

len: 14
j_gene: TRBJ1-1
d_gene: .
v_gene: TRBV19
abundance: .
CDR3aa: CASSIQGRNTEAFF
CDR3nt: TGTGCCAGTAGTATACAGGGACGGAACACTGAAGCTTTCTTT

len: 11
j_gene: TRBJ1-6
d_gene: .
v_gene: TRBV6-6
abundance: once
CDR3aa: CASSHNSPLHF
CDR3nt: TGTGCCAGCAGCCATAATTCACCCCTCCACTTT

len: 14
j_gene: TRBJ1-5
d_gene: .
v_gene: TRBV19
abundance: .
CDR3aa: CASSIIGTNQPQHF
CDR3nt: TGTGCCAGTAGTATAATAGGGACCAATCAGCCCCAGCATTTT

len: 14
j_gene: TRBJ2-5
d_gene: .
v_gene: TRBV2
abundance: .
CDR3aa: CASSPGPHGETQYF
CDR3nt: TGTGCCAGCAGTCCGGGACCTCACGGAGAGACCCAGTACTTC

len: 14
j_gene: TRBJ2-2
d_gene: .
v_gene: TRBV19
abundance: .
CDR3aa: CASGYRAHTGELFF
CDR3nt: TGTGCCAGTGGATACAGGGCGCACACCGGGGAGCTGTTTTTT

len: 14
j_gene: TRBJ1-6
d_gene: TRBD1
v_gene: TRBV19
abundance: .
CDR3aa: CASSMDRGLSPLHF
CDR3nt: TGTGCCAGTAGTATGGACAGGGGGCTTTCACCCCTCCACTTT

len: 16
j_gene: TRBJ1-5
d_gene: .
v_gene: TRBV28
abundance: .
CDR3aa: CASSLGGASSNQPQHF
CDR3nt: TGTGCCAGCAGTTTAGGGGGGGCGAGCAGCAATCAGCCCCAGCATTTT

len: 15
j_gene: TRBJ2-2
d_gene: .
v_gene: TRBV24-1
abundance: .
CDR3aa: CATSIAGMNTGELFF
CDR3nt: TGTGCCACCAGTATAGCAGGGATGAACACCGGGGAGCTGTTTTTT

len: 14
j_gene: TRBJ2-7
d_gene: .
v_gene: TRBV28
abundance: .
CDR3aa: CASSLWRGSYEQYF
CDR3nt: TGTGCCAGCAGTTTATGGAGGGGGTCATACGAGCAGTACTTC

len: 15
j_gene: TRBJ1-1
d_gene: TRBD1
v_gene: TRBV5-1
abundance: once
CDR3aa: CASSLQGQGNTEAFF
CDR3nt: TGCGCCAGCAGCTTACAAGGACAGGGTAACACTGAAGCTTTCTTT

len: 11
j_gene: TRBJ1-2
d_gene: .
v_gene: TRBV20-1
abundance: .
CDR3aa: CSARPDYGYTF
CDR3nt: TGCAGTGCTAGGCCCGACTATGGCTACACCTTC

len: 17
j_gene: TRBJ2-6
d_gene: .
v_gene: TRBV7-6
abundance: .
CDR3aa: CAIKLTSPNSGANVLTF
CDR3nt: TGTGCCATTAAGCTTACCTCCCCTAACTCTGGGGCCAACGTCCTGACTTTC

len: 14
j_gene: TRBJ2-7
d_gene: .
v_gene: TRBV5-1
abundance: .
CDR3aa: CASSLESGALEQYF
CDR3nt: TGCGCCAGCAGCTTGGAGTCGGGGGCGCTCGAGCAGTACTTC

len: 18
j_gene: TRBJ2-7
d_gene: TRBD2
v_gene: TRBV7-2
abundance: .
CDR3aa: CASSLVTSGGGASYEQYF
CDR3nt: TGTGCCAGCAGCTTAGTGACTAGCGGGGGGGGCGCCTCCTACGAGCAGTACTTC

len: 16
j_gene: TRBJ1-3
d_gene: .
v_gene: TRBV28
abundance: .
CDR3aa: CASSRTDSGSGNTIYF
CDR3nt: TGTGCCAGCAGCAGGACAGACTCCGGCTCTGGAAACACCATATATTTT

len: 14
j_gene: TRBJ2-7
d_gene: TRBD2
v_gene: TRBV5-1
abundance: .
CDR3aa: CASSLWGGSYEQYF
CDR3nt: TGCGCCAGCAGTCTCTGGGGGGGTTCCTACGAGCAGTACTTC

len: 14
j_gene: TRBJ2-5
d_gene: .
v_gene: TRBV27
abundance: .
CDR3aa: CASSLTNGEETQYF
CDR3nt: TGTGCCAGCAGTTTGACCAATGGGGAAGAGACCCAGTACTTC

len: 13
j_gene: TRBJ1-1
d_gene: .
v_gene: TRBV6-5
abundance: .
CDR3aa: CASTVRGAREAFF
CDR3nt: TGTGCCAGCACGGTCCGGGGGGCTAGGGAAGCTTTCTTT

len: 13
j_gene: TRBJ2-1
d_gene: .
v_gene: TRBV7-2
abundance: .
CDR3aa: CASSSGTVNEQFF
CDR3nt: TGTGCCAGCAGTTCAGGGACTGTCAATGAGCAGTTCTTC

len: 15
j_gene: TRBJ2-1
d_gene: .
v_gene: TRBV3-1/TRBV3-2
abundance: .
CDR3aa: CASNRRGGSYNEQFF
CDR3nt: TGTGCCAGCAACAGGAGGGGGGGCTCCTACAATGAGCAGTTCTTC

len: 15
j_gene: TRBJ2-6
d_gene: TRBD1
v_gene: TRBV2
abundance: .
CDR3aa: CASNRGSYGANVLTF
CDR3nt: TGTGCCAGCAACAGGGGGAGTTATGGGGCCAACGTCCTGACTTTC

len: 14
j_gene: TRBJ2-1
d_gene: .
v_gene: TRBV6-2/TRBV6-3
abundance: .
CDR3aa: CASSYLNSNNEQFF
CDR3nt: TGTGCCAGCAGTTACTTGAACAGCAACAATGAGCAGTTCTTC

len: 15
j_gene: TRBJ2-5
d_gene: .
v_gene: TRBV19
abundance: .
CDR3aa: CASSRARQGGETQYF
CDR3nt: TGTGCCAGTAGTAGAGCGAGACAGGGAGGAGAGACCCAGTACTTC

len: 14
j_gene: TRBJ2-2
d_gene: TRBD2
v_gene: TRBV29-1
abundance: .
CDR3aa: CSVKTSGDGGELFF
CDR3nt: TGCAGCGTAAAAACTAGCGGGGATGGCGGGGAGCTGTTTTTT

len: 14
j_gene: TRBJ1-4
d_gene: .
v_gene: TRBV2
abundance: .
CDR3aa: CASREAGGREKLFF
CDR3nt: TGTGCCAGCAGGGAGGCGGGGGGGAGAGAAAAACTGTTTTTT

len: 15
j_gene: TRBJ1-3
d_gene: .
v_gene: TRBV28
abundance: .
CDR3aa: CASSPLSDQRDTIYF
CDR3nt: TGTGCCAGCAGTCCCCTTTCTGACCAAAGGGACACCATATATTTT

len: 14
j_gene: TRBJ1-1
d_gene: .
v_gene: TRBV6-5
abundance: .
CDR3aa: CASGYRGGTTEAFF
CDR3nt: TGTGCCAGCGGATATCGTGGGGGGACCACTGAAGCTTTCTTT

len: 13
j_gene: TRBJ1-1
d_gene: .
v_gene: TRBV7-9
abundance: .
CDR3aa: CASSLPGDTEAFF
CDR3nt: TGTGCCAGCAGCCTGCCGGGGGACACTGAAGCTTTCTTT

len: 13
j_gene: TRBJ1-1
d_gene: .
v_gene: TRBV4-3
abundance: .
CDR3aa: CANSQDRNTEAFF
CDR3nt: TGCGCCAACAGCCAAGATCGGAACACTGAAGCTTTCTTT

len: 14
j_gene: TRBJ2-1
d_gene: .
v_gene: TRBV18
abundance: .
CDR3aa: CASSRTEGYHEQFF
CDR3nt: TGTGCCAGCTCACGCACTGAGGGGTACCATGAGCAGTTCTTC

len: 16
j_gene: TRBJ2-1
d_gene: .
v_gene: TRBV18
abundance: .
CDR3aa: CASSPQGPSSYNEQFF
CDR3nt: TGTGCCAGCTCACCACAGGGTCCCTCCTCCTACAATGAGCAGTTCTTC

len: 14
j_gene: TRBJ2-5
d_gene: .
v_gene: TRBV6-5
abundance: .
CDR3aa: CASSKPGSQETQYF
CDR3nt: TGTGCCAGCAGTAAACCCGGGAGCCAAGAGACCCAGTACTTC

len: 13
j_gene: TRBJ1-1
d_gene: .
v_gene: TRBV28
abundance: few
CDR3aa: CASSLIEKTEAFF
CDR3nt: TGTGCCAGCAGTTTAATCGAGAAAACTGAAGCTTTCTTT

len: 14
j_gene: TRBJ1-1
d_gene: .
v_gene: TRBV3-1/TRBV3-2
abundance: .
CDR3aa: CASSQQAGNTEAFF
CDR3nt: TGTGCCAGCAGCCAACAAGCAGGGAACACTGAAGCTTTCTTT

len: 14
j_gene: TRBJ2-7
d_gene: TRBD1
v_gene: TRBV10-2
abundance: .
CDR3aa: CASSVTGEQYEQYF
CDR3nt: TGCGCCAGCAGTGTAACAGGGGAGCAGTACGAGCAGTACTTC

len: 13
j_gene: TRBJ2-1
d_gene: .
v_gene: TRBV28
abundance: .
CDR3aa: CASGGYSYNEQFF
CDR3nt: TGTGCCAGCGGAGGATACTCCTACAATGAGCAGTTCTTC

len: 15
j_gene: TRBJ2-2
d_gene: .
v_gene: TRBV28
abundance: .
CDR3aa: CASSFLQINTGELFF
CDR3nt: TGTGCCAGCAGTTTTCTTCAGATAAACACCGGGGAGCTGTTTTTT

len: 14
j_gene: TRBJ1-1
d_gene: .
v_gene: TRBV19
abundance: .
CDR3aa: CASSPGDVWTEAFF
CDR3nt: TGTGCCAGTAGCCCAGGGGATGTTTGGACTGAAGCTTTCTTT

len: 15
j_gene: TRBJ2-1
d_gene: .
v_gene: TRBV11-2
abundance: .
CDR3aa: CASSADLGNYNEQFF
CDR3nt: TGTGCCAGCAGCGCCGACCTGGGCAACTACAATGAGCAGTTCTTC

len: 15
j_gene: TRBJ1-2
d_gene: .
v_gene: TRBV6-5
abundance: .
CDR3aa: CASSNRDGANYGYTF
CDR3nt: TGTGCCAGCAGTAACCGGGACGGAGCTAACTATGGCTACACCTTC

len: 14
j_gene: TRBJ2-1
d_gene: .
v_gene: TRBV29-1
abundance: .
CDR3aa: CSVPGLRPYNEQFF
CDR3nt: TGCAGCGTTCCCGGACTCAGGCCCTACAATGAGCAGTTCTTC

len: 14
j_gene: TRBJ1-5
d_gene: .
v_gene: TRBV10-2
abundance: .
CDR3aa: CASASRGGNQPQHF
CDR3nt: TGCGCCAGCGCGTCACGGGGTGGCAATCAGCCCCAGCATTTT

len: 14
j_gene: TRBJ2-3
d_gene: .
v_gene: TRBV20-1
abundance: few
CDR3aa: CSASFSLGTDTQYF
CDR3nt: TGCAGTGCTAGTTTCTCCCTCGGCACAGATACGCAGTATTTT

len: 16
j_gene: TRBJ2-2
d_gene: .
v_gene: TRBV5-4
abundance: .
CDR3aa: CASSLEGSGNTGELFF
CDR3nt: TGTGCCAGCAGCTTGGAAGGGAGCGGGAACACCGGGGAGCTGTTTTTT

len: 15
j_gene: TRBJ2-1
d_gene: TRBD2
v_gene: TRBV6-5
abundance: .
CDR3aa: CASSFIAGGYNEQFF
CDR3nt: TGTGCCAGCAGTTTTATAGCGGGGGGTTACAATGAGCAGTTCTTC

len: 15
j_gene: TRBJ2-3
d_gene: TRBD1
v_gene: TRBV11-3
abundance: .
CDR3aa: CASSLLTGVTDTQYF
CDR3nt: TGTGCCAGCAGCCTGCTAACAGGGGTCACAGATACGCAGTATTTT

len: 13
j_gene: TRBJ2-2
d_gene: .
v_gene: TRBV2
abundance: .
CDR3aa: CASSEYGHGELFF
CDR3nt: TGTGCCAGCAGTGAATATGGGCACGGGGAGCTGTTTTTT

len: 13
j_gene: TRBJ2-5
d_gene: .
v_gene: TRBV27
abundance: .
CDR3aa: CASSLADQGTQYF
CDR3nt: TGTGCCAGCAGTTTAGCGGACCAGGGAACCCAGTACTTC

len: 14
j_gene: TRBJ2-7
d_gene: .
v_gene: TRBV5-1
abundance: .
CDR3aa: CASSLEGRSYEQYF
CDR3nt: TGCGCCAGCAGCTTGGAGGGCAGGTCCTACGAGCAGTACTTC

len: 16
j_gene: TRBJ1-6
d_gene: TRBD1
v_gene: TRBV5-6
abundance: .
CDR3aa: CASSLDWTGGPATLHF
CDR3nt: TGTGCCAGCAGCTTGGACTGGACAGGGGGCCCCGCAACCCTCCACTTT

len: 15
j_gene: TRBJ1-2
d_gene: .
v_gene: TRBV19
abundance: .
CDR3aa: CASSRTATGGYGYTF
CDR3nt: TGTGCCAGTAGTAGAACAGCGACAGGAGGATATGGCTACACCTTC

len: 14
j_gene: TRBJ1-1
d_gene: .
v_gene: TRBV3-1/TRBV3-2
abundance: .
CDR3aa: CASSRRGLNTEAFF
CDR3nt: TGTGCCAGCAGCCGTCGGGGGTTGAACACTGAAGCTTTCTTT